This TCR beta chain was recorded in a study of blood T cells in healthy people across ages. Overall study findings and caveats: Per million T cells, TCR beta diversity dropped roughly linearly as age increased. PBMCs that were unsorted prevented a conclusive naive versus antigen-experienced comparison. Fewer expanded clones and more diversity marked long-lived versus aged donors. Nothing was known about donor CMV status, and this possibly confounded expanded clonotype changes.

Concerning this clonotype: As yet, its antigen is unknown.

A J-beta primer mix and a sample-barcoded 5' primer were used in a second PCR of roughly 6 to 12 cycles. One entry per CDR3 protein, called by TCRdb with MiXCR from the 5' RACE reads. The sample holds about 770,000 distinct CDR3 sequences, roughly 44% seen once. Trimming cost V 0 bases and J 10 bases, with 15 bases left between them. Germline V gene data show CDR1 as GTSNPN and CDR2 as SVGIG (reference sequence). The CDR3 covers 13 residues. Sequences were obtained from blood. The sequence was collected from a man in his 60s in good health. V usage is TRBV30 and J usage is TRBJ1-1, with D uncertain. The CDR3 here is CAWSVQLGFGAFF. The CDR3 nucleotides read TGTGCCTGGAGTGTACAGCTGGGGTTTGGAGCTTTCTTT.